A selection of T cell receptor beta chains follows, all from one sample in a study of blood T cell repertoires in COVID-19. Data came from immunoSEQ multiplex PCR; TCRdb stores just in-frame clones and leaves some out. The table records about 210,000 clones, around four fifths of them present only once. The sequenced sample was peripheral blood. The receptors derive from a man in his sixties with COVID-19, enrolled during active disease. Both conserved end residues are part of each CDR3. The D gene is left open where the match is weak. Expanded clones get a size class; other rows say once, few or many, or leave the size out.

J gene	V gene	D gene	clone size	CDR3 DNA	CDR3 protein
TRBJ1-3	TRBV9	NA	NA	TGTGCCAGCAGCGTAGAACCCGGTGGAAACACCATATATTTT	CASSVEPGGNTIYF
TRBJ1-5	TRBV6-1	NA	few	TGTGCCAGCAGTGAAGCGGGAGTTGGGCCCCAGCATTTT	CASSEAGVGPQHF
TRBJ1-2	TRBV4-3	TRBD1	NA	TGCGCCAGCAGCCAAGATAAACAGGGGGCGGCTGGTGGCTACACCTTC	CASSQDKQGAAGGYTF
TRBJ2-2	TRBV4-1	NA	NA	TGCGCCAGCAGCCGCCTGGGGCGGGAAAGGGCCGGGGAGCTGTTTTTT	CASSRLGRERAGELFF
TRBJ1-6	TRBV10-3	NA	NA	TGTGCCATAGGGGGACCAATCCCTAATTCACCCCTCCACTTT	CAIGGPIPNSPLHF
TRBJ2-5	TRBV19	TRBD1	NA	TGTGCCAGCCGGGACAGGGGGCGAGGTGAGACCCAGTACTTC	CASRDRGRGETQYF
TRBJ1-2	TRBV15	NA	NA	TGTGCCACCAGCAGGACAGAAAACTATGGCTACACCTTC	CATSRTENYGYTF
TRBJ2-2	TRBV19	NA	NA	TGTGCCAGTAGTAACTTCGCGAACACCGGGGAGCTGTTTTTT	CASSNFANTGELFF
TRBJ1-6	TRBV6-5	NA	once	TGTGCCAGCAGTCTGACAGAGACCTATAATTCACCCCTCCACTTT	CASSLTETYNSPLHF
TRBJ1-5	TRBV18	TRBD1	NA	TGTGCCAGCTCACCACGGCCCGGACAGGGGCTTACCAATCAGCCCCAGCATTTT	CASSPRPGQGLTNQPQHF
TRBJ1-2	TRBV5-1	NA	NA	TGCGCCAGCACCTCCGGGGGAGAAGGCTACACCTTC	CASTSGGEGYTF
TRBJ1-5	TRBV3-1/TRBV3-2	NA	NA	TGTGCCAGCAGCCAAGCTCAGGTCAATCAGCCCCAGCATTTT	CASSQAQVNQPQHF
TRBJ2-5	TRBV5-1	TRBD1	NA	TGCGCCACCGGATTTTTGGGACAGGGAGCCGAGACCCAGTACTTC	CATGFLGQGAETQYF
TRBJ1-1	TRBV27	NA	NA	TGTGCCAGCAAGGGGCTGGGGAACACTGAAGCTTTCTTT	CASKGLGNTEAFF
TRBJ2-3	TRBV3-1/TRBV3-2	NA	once	TGTGCCAGCAGGTATGGCACAGATACGCAGTATTTT	CASRYGTDTQYF
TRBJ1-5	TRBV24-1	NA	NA	TGTGCCACCAGTGGCCTACACCCGGGACATTGGATCTCTCAGCCCCAGCATTTT	CATSGLHPGHWISQPQHF
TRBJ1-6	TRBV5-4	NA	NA	TGTGCCAGCAGCTTGGAGTCTAAGAATTCACCCCTCCACTTT	CASSLESKNSPLHF